The 13 T cell receptor beta chains in this list originate from one sample, sequenced in a study of blood T cells in healthy people across ages. Primed by a sample-barcoded 5' primer and a J-beta primer mix, a second PCR proceeded for roughly 7 to 11 cycles. One entry per CDR3 protein, called by TCRdb with MiXCR from the 5' RACE reads. The sample records some 760,000 distinct CDR3 sequences, more than 20% being singletons. This same sample was also taken into another study, of T cells of mothers and their children.

Source material: blood. The origin of the receptors is a boy younger than 18 in good health.

This clonotype turned up a few times. The chain uses TRBV2 and TRBJ2-7; no firm D call. The CDR3 is made up of 13 amino acids. The V end lost 7 bases, the J end lost 3 bases, and 13 bases lay between the germline ends. Germline V gives CDR1 SNHLY, CDR2 FYNNEI. The CDR3 sequence: CASMLSAYYEQYF. The CDR3 nucleotides read TGTGCCAGCATGCTGTCGGCCTACTACGAGCAGTACTTC.

For the CDR3, the DNA is TGTGCCAGCAGCTTTTTAAGTCGTCCCAGCACAGATACGCAGTATTTT. It is translated as CASSFLSRPSTDTQYF. The V gene is TRBV5-6, the J gene TRBJ2-3, with no clear D. Germline V CDR1 and CDR2: SGHDT, YYEEEE. Trimming shortened V by 2 bases and J by 0 bases, and 13 bases separated the two germline ends. This CDR3 has 16 amino acids.

The chain carries TRBV15 and TRBJ2-1, with 9 positions matching TRBD2. Germline V lookup: CDR1 LNHNV, CDR2 YYDKDF (reference sequence). The CDR3 runs 16 residues. V lost 0 bases, J lost 4 bases, and 4 bases stayed unmatched. DNA for the CDR3: TGTGCCACCAGCAGAGATCAAGCGGGGGGTTACAATGAGCAGTTCTTC. As protein: CATSRDQAGGYNEQFF.

The rearrangement joins TRBV4-2 to TRBJ2-5; D remains ambiguous. V gave up 1 base and J gave up 5 bases, with 8 bases separating them. CDR3 length: 13 residues. Looked up from germline, CDR1 is LGHNA and CDR2 is YNFKEQ. This chain's CDR3 is CASSQVFQETQYF. CDR3 coding DNA: TGTGCCAGCAGCCAAGTTTTTCAGGAGACCCAGTACTTC.

The CDR3 is CASSPQLSGGLGYTF. The CDR3 DNA follows: TGTGCCAGCAGCCCCCAGTTGTCGGGGGGTTTGGGCTACACCTTC. The chain uses TRBV14 and TRBJ1-2; TRBD1 might be the D (5 bases). V was clipped by 4 bases and J by 8 bases, with 20 bases between them. CDR1 is SGHDN and CDR2 is FVKESK in the germline V gene. This CDR3 has 15 amino acids.

This clonotype occurred a few times. The J gene is TRBJ2-3, the V gene TRBV7-2, with 13 positions matching TRBD2. With V trimmed by 5 bases and J by 4 bases, 3 bases remained unmatched. This CDR3 contains 15 residues. Germline lookup yields CDR1 SGHTA and CDR2 FQGNSA. The CDR3 DNA reads as TGTGCCAGCAGCCCGGGACTAGCGGGACCAGATACGCAGTATTTT. Its translation is CASSPGLAGPDTQYF.

The chain employs TRBV6-1 and TRBJ1-2, with 8 bases fitting TRBD1. This CDR3 has 14 residues. Trimming at V came to 1 base and at J to 6 bases, leaving 4 bases not matched to a gene. CDR1 is MNHNS, CDR2 SASEGT, per germline. The CDR3 DNA reads TGTGCCAGCAGTGAAGGTTCAGGGGGCAATGGCTACACCTTC. It specifies CASSEGSGGNGYTF.

The V gene is TRBV6-6, the J gene TRBJ2-1; D not resolved. From germline, CDR1 is MNHNY and CDR2 SVGAGI (reference sequence). CDR3 length: 13 amino acids. V was shortened by 5 bases and J by 7 bases, with 12 bases between the two germline ends. The CDR3 loop reads CASSPPVGNEQFF. The DNA for the CDR3 is TGTGCCAGCAGTCCTCCGGTTGGGAATGAGCAGTTCTTC.

This sequence joins TRBV4-2 and TRBJ1-1; no clear D gene. Germline V gives CDR1 LGHNA, CDR2 YNFKEQ. Trimming cost V 1 base and J 6 bases, with 12 bases left between them. This CDR3 region has 14 residues. The CDR3 DNA is TGTGCCAGCAGCCAAGCCCAGATTTGGGCTGAAGCTTTCTTT. Protein: CASSQAQIWAEAFF.

The chain carries TRBV12-3 or TRBV12-4 and TRBJ1-1; the match to TRBD1 covers 7 bases. V shed 1 base, J shed 4 bases, and the junction held 6 bases outside the gene matches. The CDR3 loop spans 15 amino acids. The CDR3 spells CASSLETGASTEAFF. CDR3 coding DNA: TGTGCCAGCAGTTTAGAAACAGGGGCTTCCACTGAAGCTTTCTTT.

V usage is TRBV20-1 and J usage is TRBJ2-3, with a tentative D call TRBD2 (6 bases). V lost 6 bases and J 6 bases, leaving 22 bases between the germline ends. The CDR3 contains 15 residues. Germline V lookup: CDR1 DFQATT, CDR2 SNEGSKA (reference sequence). The CDR3 reads CSAGKRAKERDTQYF. CDR3 DNA sequence: TGCAGTGCCGGAAAGCGGGCGAAAGAGAGGGATACGCAGTATTTT.

CDR3 amino acids: CASSTGLVWDEQFF. For the CDR3, the DNA is TGTGCCAGCAGCACCGGACTGGTTTGGGATGAGCAGTTCTTC. This chain joins TRBV12-3 or TRBV12-4 and TRBJ2-5; TRBD2 might be the D (5 bases). The J call may not be correct, given that the DNA end is closer to TRBJ2-1. This CDR3 is 14 amino acids long.

This rearrangement joins TRBV6-2 or TRBV6-3 to TRBJ1-5; D unresolved. The CDR3 has 12 residues. V lost 5 bases and J 5 bases, leaving 7 bases between the germline ends. Looked up from germline, CDR1 is MNHEY and CDR2 is SVGEGT. The CDR3 loop is CASSESYQPQHF. DNA for the CDR3: TGTGCCAGCAGTGAAAGTTATCAGCCCCAGCATTTT.